The source of this T cell receptor beta chain is a study of blood T cell repertoires in COVID-19. Looking at the study overall: Donors in the United States, Italy and Spain gave samples during acute or convalescent COVID-19. T cells, B-cell-depleted T cells, or PBMCs supplied cDNA or gDNA.

Germline assignment: CDR1 LNHDA and CDR2 SQIVND (reference sequence). Germline trimming cut 6 bases from V and 3 bases from J; bases unmatched to any gene: 7. CDR3 length: 15 amino acids. In the authors' methods: Amplified reference gene primers provided the basis for estimating nucleated cell counts. Assay: immunoSEQ multiplex PCR; the TCRdb copy retains only in-frame clones and omits some. V, J and clone size are those of that table, while D and trimming were read from the DNA. The table includes roughly 50,000 clones, 90% detected once. The V and J genes are TRBV19 and TRBJ1-5; 8 bases line up with TRBD1. The sample taken for sequencing was peripheral blood. The receptor was derived from a woman in her 40s with active COVID-19. The DNA for the CDR3 is TGTGCCAGTAGCCGAAGGACAGGGTACAATCAGCCCCAGCATTTT. Translating it yields CASSRRTGYNQPQHF.